Sequencing of this TCR beta chain was carried out in a study of blood T cell repertoires in COVID-19. The V gene lost 3 bases and the J gene lost 0 bases, with 11 bases spanning the gap. The CDR3 is made up of 15 amino acids. CDR1 and CDR2 from the germline V gene are KGHSH and LQKENI. Original handling: Nucleated cell counts were estimated from reference gene primer amplification. Data came from immunoSEQ multiplex PCR; TCRdb stores just in-frame clones and leaves some out. Clonal size and the V and J genes are those of that table, whereas D and trimming came from the DNA. This sample has approximately 49,000 clones, with about 71% found just once.

Sequenced sample: peripheral blood. This TCR was recovered from an older woman with acute or convalescent COVID-19. The chain couples TRBV18 to TRBJ1-1; weak D call: TRBD1 (5 bases). The CDR3 loop is CASSPKGNLNTEAFF. The DNA of the CDR3 is TGTGCCAGCTCACCCAAGGGGAATTTGAACACTGAAGCTTTCTTT. Drawing the rest from reference TRBV18 and TRBJ1-1, the complete variable domain is NAGVMQNPRHLVRRRGQEARLRCSPMKGHSHVYWYRQLPEEGLKFMVYLQKENIIDESGMPKERFSAEFPKEGPSILRIQQVVRGDSAAYFCASSPKGNLNTEAFFGQGTRLTVV.